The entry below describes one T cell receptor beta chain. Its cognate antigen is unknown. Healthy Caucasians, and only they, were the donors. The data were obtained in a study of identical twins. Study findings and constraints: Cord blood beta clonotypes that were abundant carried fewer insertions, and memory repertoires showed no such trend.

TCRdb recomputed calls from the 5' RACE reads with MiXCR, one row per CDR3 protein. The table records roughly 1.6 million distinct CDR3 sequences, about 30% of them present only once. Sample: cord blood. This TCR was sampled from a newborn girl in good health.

DNA of the CDR3: TGTGCCAGCAGCAACCGGGACGCACAAGGGTACGAGCAGTACTTC. Translated: CASSNRDAQGYEQYF. The chain carries TRBV7-9 and TRBJ2-4; possibly TRBD1 or TRBD2 for D (5 bases each). With the DNA end fitting TRBJ2-7 better, the J assignment may be wrong. The CDR3 contains 15 residues. CDR1 and CDR2 from the germline V gene are SEHNR and FQNEAQ (reference sequence).